The 27 T cell receptor beta chains below all came from one sample that was sequenced in a study of cytomegalovirus exposure and HLA in healthy donors (dated by TCRdb to 2016 to 2017). Receptor libraries were prepared by the immunoSEQ multiplex PCR assay. TCRdb re-hosts the immuneACCESS table, in-frame sequences only. Its copies lack some clones; in the studies checked, an unresolved V gene accounts for under half of them, and the cause for the rest is not known. The sample includes about 360,000 clones, with 86% observed a single time. Of the sample, approximately 0.86% is held by the ten largest clones. The material sequenced was PBMCs. These receptors all come from a woman under 30 in good health and CMV-seronegative.

This sequence joins TRBV7-2 and TRBJ2-7; 9 nucleotides agree with TRBD2. The CDR3 is 14 residues long. V was pared by 3 bases and J by 6 bases, with 6 bases of the junction left unmatched. CDR1 and CDR2 (germline): SGHTA, FQGNSA. The CDR3 loop reads CASSFTAGGPEQYF. The CDR3 region has the DNA TGTGCCAGCAGCTTCACTGCGGGAGGGCCCGAGCAGTACTTC. The variable domain in full, completed from reference TRBV7-2 and TRBJ2-7, reads GAGVSQSPSNKVTEKGKDVELRCDPISGHTALYWYRQSLGQGLEFLIYFQGNSAPDKSGLPSDRFSAERTGGSVSTLTIQRTQQEDSAVYLCASSFTAGGPEQYFGPGTRLTVT.

The J gene is TRBJ2-5, the V gene TRBV5-6; the D gene is possibly TRBD1 (5 bases). Trimming took off 0 bases at V and 5 bases at J, with 11 bases between the two ends. CDR1 is SGHDT and CDR2 is YYEEEE in the germline V gene. CDR3 length equals 14 residues. CDR3 sequence: CASSLAQGRETQYF. The DNA for the CDR3 is TGTGCCAGCAGCTTGGCCCAGGGCAGGGAGACCCAGTACTTC. Based on the CDR3 plus reference TRBV5-6 and TRBJ2-5, the full variable domain is DAGVTQSPTHLIKTRGQQVTLRCSPKSGHDTVSWYQQALGQGPQFIFQYYEEEERQRGNFPDRFSGHQFPNYSSELNVNALLLGDSALYLCASSLAQGRETQYFGPGTRLLVL.

The chain combines TRBV11-2 with TRBJ2-1; D call uncertain. CDR3 length equals 12 residues. Germline lookup yields CDR1 SGHAT and CDR2 FQNNGV. With 3 bases removed from V and 7 bases from J, the gap between germline ends came to 7 bases. The CDR3 DNA is TGTGCCAGCAGCTTCGTTAGAAATGAGCAGTTCTTC. Its translation: CASSFVRNEQFF. The full variable domain, in which reference TRBV11-2 and TRBJ2-1 provide the parts outside the CDR3, is EAGVAQSPRYKIIEKRQSVAFWCNPISGHATLYWYQQILGQGPKLLIQFQNNGVVDDSQLPKDRFSAERLKGVDSTLKIQPAKLEDSAVYLCASSFVRNEQFFGPGTRLTVL.

This clone has just one count. The CDR3 DNA reads as TGTGCCAGCGCGGCAGTCGCCACCTACGAGCAGTACTTC. This gives the protein CASAAVATYEQYF. This sequence joins TRBV10-3 and TRBJ2-7; D remains unclear. CDR3 length: 13 amino acids. Trimming pared 10 bases from V and 2 bases from J, leaving 15 bases between. The germline V gene has CDR1 ENHRY and CDR2 SYGVKD.

The chain uses TRBV4-1 and TRBJ2-1, with TRBD2 matching over 7 bases. From germline, CDR1 is MGHRA and CDR2 YSYEKL. CDR3 length: 17 residues. Trimming removed 1 base from V and 8 bases from J; junction bases left unmatched: 14. CDR3 in amino acids: CASSQVSLAGVTDEQFF. The CDR3 nucleotides read TGCGCCAGCAGCCAAGTATCCTTGGCGGGGGTCACCGATGAGCAGTTCTTC.

In its sample, this clone was seen a few times. The V gene is TRBV11-1, the J gene TRBJ1-2; possibly TRBD1 for D (5 bases). The CDR3 covers 17 residues. V lost 1 base and J lost 4, with 19 bases in between. CDR1 is SGHAT, CDR2 FQDESV, per germline (reference sequence). CDR3 nucleotide sequence: TGTGCCAGCAGCTTAGGACGGGCAAGGGGAAACCTCTATGGCTACACCTTC. Its protein product is CASSLGRARGNLYGYTF.

The chain is built from TRBV9 and TRBJ1-3; a possible D gene is TRBD1 (5 bases). Trimming removed 0 bases at V and 0 bases at J, with 16 bases between. This CDR3 region has 18 residues. From germline, CDR1 is SGDLS and CDR2 YYNGEE. The CDR3 coding sequence is TGTGCCAGCAGCGTAGCAAAAGGGGTCCCGAGCTCTGGAAACACCATATATTTT. It encodes CASSVAKGVPSSGNTIYF.

There are a few counts of this clone. The chain joins TRBV5-6 to TRBJ2-6; perhaps TRBD1 as D (5 bases). Germline loops: CDR1 SGHDT, CDR2 YYEEEE. Trimming shortened V by 5 bases and J by 0 bases, and 9 bases separated the two germline ends. The CDR3 is made up of 15 amino acids. The CDR3 DNA reads TGTGCCAGCAGTACCAGGGACTCTGGGGCCAACGTCCTGACTTTC. This translates into CASSTRDSGANVLTF.

The chain carries TRBV7-9 and TRBJ1-1, with 10 nucleotides matching TRBD1. Germline V gene data show CDR1 as SEHNR and CDR2 as FQNEAQ (reference sequence). The V gene end was trimmed by 5 bases and the J gene end by 1 base; junction bases not matched to a gene: 7. The CDR3 has 16 residues. Here the CDR3 DNA reads TGTGCCAGCAGCCGTACGGACAGGGGGAAGAACACTGAAGCTTTCTTT. Translating gives CASSRTDRGKNTEAFF.

With respect to this clone: In the same sample, other DNA sequences code for this CDR3. This chain connects TRBV30 to TRBJ1-1, with a weak D call TRBD1 (5 bases). This CDR3 region has 12 residues. The germline gives CDR1 GTSNPN, CDR2 SVGIG (reference sequence). Trimming pared 3 bases from V and 1 base from J, leaving 6 bases between. As DNA, the CDR3 is TGTGCCTGGAGCGGGGGGAACACTGAAGCTTTCTTT. Its translation: CAWSGGNTEAFF.

This chain's CDR3 is CASSVQAGPDTQYF. Here the CDR3 DNA reads TGTGCCAGCAGCGTACAAGCGGGACCGGATACGCAGTATTTT. V gene TRBV9 combines with J gene TRBJ2-3, with 7 bases lining up with TRBD2. There are 14 residues in the CDR3. Germline trimming cut 1 base from V and 6 bases from J; bases unmatched to any gene: 5. Per germline, CDR1 SGDLS and CDR2 YYNGEE.

The chain joins TRBV6-5 to TRBJ1-2; 8 bases align to TRBD1. Germline lookup yields CDR1 MNHEY and CDR2 SVGAGI. The CDR3 has 14 amino acids. V shed 7 bases and J 4 bases; nucleotides not matched to a gene: 8. The CDR3 protein is CASISPGGSYGYTF. The CDR3 DNA sequence: TGTGCCAGCATCTCGCCAGGGGGCTCCTATGGCTACACCTTC.

The genes are TRBV15 and TRBJ2-2, with a weak D call TRBD1 (6 bases). Trimming left V 5 bases short and J 6 bases short, with 16 bases between. The CDR3 is 15 residues long. Germline lookup yields CDR1 LNHNV and CDR2 YYDKDF (reference sequence). The CDR3 nucleotides are TGTGCCACCAGCGCCTTTAGGGGGAGTGCCGGGGAGCTGTTTTTT. It is translated as CATSAFRGSAGELFF. Complete variable domain (other parts from reference TRBV15 and TRBJ2-2): DAMVIQNPRYQVTQFGKPVTLSCSQTLNHNVMYWYQQKSSQAPKLLFHYYDKDFNNEADTPDNFQSRRPNTSFCFLDIRSPGLGDTAMYLCATSAFRGSAGELFFGEGSRLTVL.

This chain links TRBV6-4 with TRBJ1-2; a weak D match, TRBD1 (6 bases). The germline gives CDR1 MRHNA, CDR2 SNTAGT. The CDR3 length is 14 residues. V was pared by 7 bases and J by 7 bases, with 19 bases between. The CDR3 is CASKTLDSSSGYTF. The CDR3 DNA reads TGTGCCAGCAAGACGCTGGACAGCAGCAGTGGCTACACCTTC.

As concerns this clone: Sequence at one end of the junction differs from germline and may be a read error. The CDR3 loop reads CASSIAGGPFFLF. The CDR3 DNA reads TGTGCCAGCAGTATAGCGGGAGGGCCCTTTTTCCTCTTC. This chain links TRBV2 with TRBJ2-1, with 11 bases matching TRBD2. The CDR3 has 13 residues. Germline V CDR1 and CDR2: SNHLY, FYNNEI.

The count of this clone is one. The genes are TRBV18 and TRBJ2-1, with TRBD1 matching 11 bases. Germline loops: CDR1 KGHSH, CDR2 LQKENI. This CDR3 contains 17 residues. Losses at the gene ends were 3 bases for V and 2 bases for J; bases not matched to a gene: 6. The CDR3 nucleotides are TGTGCCAGCTCACCCGTTCCGGGACAGGGGGCCTACAATGAGCAGTTCTTC. Translating it yields CASSPVPGQGAYNEQFF.

The gene calls are TRBV2 and TRBJ2-4; no clear D gene. The CDR3 has 18 amino acids. Germline loops: CDR1 SNHLY, CDR2 FYNNEI. Trimming pared 3 bases from V and 0 bases from J, leaving 18 bases between. The CDR3 loop is CASSDSGSGLGAKNIQYF. The DNA for the CDR3 is TGTGCCAGCAGTGACTCGGGTTCTGGCCTCGGAGCCAAAAACATTCAGTACTTC.

The genes are TRBV6-5 and TRBJ2-1; 15 nucleotides line up with TRBD2. After removal of 6 bases from V and 3 bases from J, the junction contained 0 bases not matched to a gene. There are 15 residues in the CDR3. The germline gives CDR1 MNHEY, CDR2 SVGAGI. CDR3 in DNA: TGTGCCAGCAGGGGACTAGCGGGAGGCTACAATGAGCAGTTCTTC. Translated, it gives CASRGLAGGYNEQFF.

CDR3 sequence: CASSAGTGGFDEQFF. CDR3 sequence (DNA): TGTGCCAGCAGCGCCGGGACAGGGGGGTTCGATGAGCAGTTCTTC. The chain has TRBV7-8 and TRBJ2-1; TRBD1 matches at 11 bases. Germline CDR1 reads SGHVS; CDR2 reads FQNEAQ. The CDR3 loop spans 15 amino acids. The trim removed 5 bases at V and 8 bases at J, leaving 8 bases unmatched.

The rearrangement joins TRBV18 to TRBJ1-4; possible D gene TRBD1, 6 bases. This CDR3 region has 16 residues. V lost 3 bases and J lost 3, with 14 bases in between. Germline CDR1 and CDR2: KGHSH and LQKENI. CDR3 bases: TGTGCCAGCTCACCGGTCAGGGGCATGGCTAATGAAAAACTGTTTTTT. Amino acids: CASSPVRGMANEKLFF.

This clone has just one count. The chain combines TRBV28 with TRBJ2-1; the match to TRBD2 covers 13 bases. V shed 3 bases, J shed 6 bases, and the junction held 5 bases outside the gene matches. This CDR3 is 16 amino acids long. CDR1 and CDR2 from the germline V gene are MDHEN and SYDVKM. CDR3 residues: CASSFSGLAGTNEQFF. CDR3 nucleotide sequence: TGTGCCAGCAGTTTCTCGGGACTAGCGGGGACCAATGAGCAGTTCTTC.

This sequence joins TRBV27 and TRBJ2-6; the D is unclear. CDR1 and CDR2 from the germline V gene are MNHEY and SMNVEV (reference sequence). The CDR3 has 16 amino acids. V lost 5 bases, J lost 0 bases, and 11 bases lay in between. The CDR3 sequence: CASSPRLFSGANVLTF. The CDR3 bases are TGTGCCAGCAGTCCAAGACTGTTCTCTGGGGCCAACGTCCTGACTTTC.

The chain recombines TRBV6-1 with TRBJ2-3, with 9 bases lining up with TRBD2. The CDR3 consists of 16 residues. Germline V gives CDR1 MNHNS, CDR2 SASEGT. Trimming cost V 0 bases and J 6 bases; bases outside gene matches: 7. Here the CDR3 reads CASSEASGGPEDTQYF. Written as DNA, the CDR3 is TGTGCCAGCAGTGAAGCGAGCGGGGGGCCAGAGGATACGCAGTATTTT.

This chain links TRBV20-1 with TRBJ2-5; possible D gene TRBD1, 5 bases. Germline lookup yields CDR1 DFQATT and CDR2 SNEGSKA (reference sequence). V lost 2 bases and J lost 8, with 9 bases in between. This CDR3 is 11 amino acids long. The DNA for the CDR3 is TGCAGTGCTAGACCCGGACAAACCCAGTACTTC. Translated: CSARPGQTQYF.

The J gene is TRBJ1-1, the V gene TRBV27; weak D call: TRBD1 (5 bases). Germline CDR1 reads MNHEY; CDR2 reads SMNVEV (reference sequence). The ends were cut back, 3 bases at V and 4 bases at J, with 18 bases in the middle. The CDR3 contains 16 residues. The chain's CDR3 is CASSLAQGKPGTEAFF. DNA for the CDR3: TGTGCCAGCAGTTTGGCTCAGGGAAAACCCGGCACTGAAGCTTTCTTT.

This clone came up once. The chain links TRBV28 to TRBJ2-2, with D hard to call. Germline CDR1 MDHEN, CDR2 SYDVKM. V was trimmed by 2 bases and J by 6 bases, leaving 7 bases between them. The CDR3 runs 13 residues. This CDR3 reads CASSLMFSGELFF. Written as DNA, the CDR3 is TGTGCCAGCAGTTTAATGTTCTCCGGGGAGCTGTTTTTT.

The chain couples TRBV2 to TRBJ1-1; no reliable D call. With 1 base removed from V and 3 bases from J, the gap between germline ends came to 12 bases. Germline CDR1 is SNHLY and CDR2 is FYNNEI. The CDR3 loop spans 15 amino acids. The CDR3 DNA reads TGTGCCAGCAGTGAAGATTTACAACGTGACACTGAAGCTTTCTTT. Its protein is CASSEDLQRDTEAFF.